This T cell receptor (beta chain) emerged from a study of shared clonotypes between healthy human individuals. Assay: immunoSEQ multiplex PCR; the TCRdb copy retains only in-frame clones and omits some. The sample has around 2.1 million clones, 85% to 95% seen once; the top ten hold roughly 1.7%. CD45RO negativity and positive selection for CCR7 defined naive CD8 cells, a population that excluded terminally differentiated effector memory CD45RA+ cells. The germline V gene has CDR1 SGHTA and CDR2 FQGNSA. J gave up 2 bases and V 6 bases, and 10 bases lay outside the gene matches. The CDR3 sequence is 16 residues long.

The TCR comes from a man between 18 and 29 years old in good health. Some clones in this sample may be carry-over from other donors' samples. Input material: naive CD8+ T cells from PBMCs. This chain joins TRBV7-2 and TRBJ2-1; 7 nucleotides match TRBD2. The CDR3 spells CASSPLAGDPYNEQFF. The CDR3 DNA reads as TGTGCCAGCAGTCCACTGGCGGGGGACCCCTACAATGAGCAGTTCTTC.